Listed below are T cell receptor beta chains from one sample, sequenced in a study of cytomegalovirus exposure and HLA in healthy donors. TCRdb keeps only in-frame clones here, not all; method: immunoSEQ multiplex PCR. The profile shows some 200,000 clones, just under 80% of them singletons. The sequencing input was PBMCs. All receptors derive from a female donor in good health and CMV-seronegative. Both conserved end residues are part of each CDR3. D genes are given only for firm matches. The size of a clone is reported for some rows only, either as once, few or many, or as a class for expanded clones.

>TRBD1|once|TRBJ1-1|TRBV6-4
TGTGCCAGCAGTCGGACAGGCAACACTGAAGCTTTCTTT
CASSRTGNTEAFF
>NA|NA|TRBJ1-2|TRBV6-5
TGTGCCAGCAGTTACCGGCAGGGGAAAGGCTACACCTTC
CASSYRQGKGYTF
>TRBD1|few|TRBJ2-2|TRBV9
TGTGCCAGCAGCACCCGGACAGGGGGCTTCTCGAACACCGGGGAGCTGTTTTTT
CASSTRTGGFSNTGELFF
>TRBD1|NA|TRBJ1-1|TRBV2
TGTGCCAGCAGTGGAGACAGGGTGACTGAAGCTTTCTTT
CASSGDRVTEAFF
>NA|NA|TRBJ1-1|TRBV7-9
TGTGCCATCGGGGGGGCTAACCCTGAAGCTTTCTTT
CAIGGANPEAFF
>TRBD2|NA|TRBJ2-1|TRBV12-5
TGTGCTAGTGGCACCGGGACTAGCGGGGGTCTGAGCTCCTACAATGAGCAGTTCTTC
CASGTGTSGGLSSYNEQFF
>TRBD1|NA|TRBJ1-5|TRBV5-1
TGCGCCAGCAGCGCGGGGACAGGCAATCAGCCCCAGCATTTT
CASSAGTGNQPQHF
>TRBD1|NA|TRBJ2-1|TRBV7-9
TGTTCCAGCCGCCCGGGACAGGAGTACAATGAGCAGTTCTTC
CSSRPGQEYNEQFF
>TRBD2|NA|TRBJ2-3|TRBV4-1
TGCGCCAGCAGCCAAGATTGGGCGGGGGGGAGCACAGATACGCAGTATTTT
CASSQDWAGGSTDTQYF
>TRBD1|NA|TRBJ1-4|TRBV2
TGTGCCAGCAGCGGAACAGGGGATCCAACTAATGAAAAACTGTTTTTT
CASSGTGDPTNEKLFF
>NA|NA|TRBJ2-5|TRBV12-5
TGTGCTAGTGGTTCCTCAACGAGGTGGAGAGAGACCCAGTACTTC
CASGSSTRWRETQYF
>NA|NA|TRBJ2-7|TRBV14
TGTGCCAGCAGCAATAGCGTAACCTACGAGCAGTACTTC
CASSNSVTYEQYF
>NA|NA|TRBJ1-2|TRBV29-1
TGCAGCGTTGTAACAGGGAGAGGGTATGGCTACACCTTC
CSVVTGRGYGYTF
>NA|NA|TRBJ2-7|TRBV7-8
TGTGCCACCGGTCCCCTGATAGCCTTCGGCGAGCAGTACTTC
CATGPLIAFGEQYF
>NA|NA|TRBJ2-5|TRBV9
TGTGCCAGCAGCGTAGTGGGGGGAAGGAGCCAGTACTTC
CASSVVGGRSQYF
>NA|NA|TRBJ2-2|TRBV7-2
TGTGCCAGCAGCTTGGCAGGCGGGGAGCTGTTTTTT
CASSLAGGELFF
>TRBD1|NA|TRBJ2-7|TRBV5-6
TGTGCCAGCAACCGAGGACAGGGGGTCACCTACGAGCAGTACTTC
CASNRGQGVTYEQYF
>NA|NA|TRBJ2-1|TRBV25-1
TGTGCCAGCAGTGACAGGGAAGCCTACAATGAGCAGTTCTTC
CASSDREAYNEQFF
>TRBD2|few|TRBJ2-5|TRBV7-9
TGTGCCAGCAGCTTAAGGCTAGCGGGAGAAGAGACCCAGTACTTC
CASSLRLAGEETQYF
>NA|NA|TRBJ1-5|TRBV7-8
TGTGCCAGCAGCCAGGGTACAGGAAAGAATCAGCCCCAGCATTTT
CASSQGTGKNQPQHF
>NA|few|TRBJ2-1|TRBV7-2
TGTGCCAGCAGCTTAGCGCGAGATGAGCAGTTCTTC
CASSLARDEQFF
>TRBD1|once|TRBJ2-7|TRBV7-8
TGTGCCAGCAGCTTTCCGGGACAGAGCTACGAGCAGTACTTC
CASSFPGQSYEQYF
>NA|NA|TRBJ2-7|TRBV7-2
TGTGCCAGCAGCTCCCCGGAGGGAGGGCAGTACTTC
CASSSPEGGQYF
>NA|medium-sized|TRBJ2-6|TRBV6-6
TGTGCCAGCAGTTACCGGGGGGCGGGGGCCAACGTCCTGACTTTC
CASSYRGAGANVLTF
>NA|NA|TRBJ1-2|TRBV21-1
TGTGCCAGTATCGTTTCGGACAGGGGCGAGGGCTACACCTTC
CASIVSDRGEGYTF
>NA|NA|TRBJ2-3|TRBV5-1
TGCGCCAGCAGCTCCCCCGTAGATACGCAGTATTTT
CASSSPVDTQYF
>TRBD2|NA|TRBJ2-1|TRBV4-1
TGCGCCAGCAGCTTCCTTCCGGGACTAGATTTTGCTGAGCAGTTCTTC
CASSFLPGLDFAEQFF
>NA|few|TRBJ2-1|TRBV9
TGTGCCAGCAGCGTAGCTAGCGATCCCTACAATGAGCAGTTCTTC
CASSVASDPYNEQFF
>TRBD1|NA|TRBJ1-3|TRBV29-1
TGCAGCGTTCGGACAGGGGGTTCCTCTGGAAACACCATATATTTT
CSVRTGGSSGNTIYF
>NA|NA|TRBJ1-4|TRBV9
TGTGCCAGCAGCAGAGCACTCCAAGATAATGAAAAACTGTTTTTT
CASSRALQDNEKLFF
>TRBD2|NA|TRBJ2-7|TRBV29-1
TGCAGCGTGGGTACTAGCGCCGAGCAGTACTTC
CSVGTSAEQYF
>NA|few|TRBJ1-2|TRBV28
TGTGCCAGCAGTTTATTTACTTACAGGACTAACTATGGCTACACCTTC
CASSLFTYRTNYGYTF
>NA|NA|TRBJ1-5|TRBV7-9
TGTGCCAGCAGCCAGGATAATCAGCCCCAGCATTTT
CASSQDNQPQHF
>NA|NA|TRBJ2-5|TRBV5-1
TGCGCCAGCAGCTTGGAATCGGTTTTTCAAGAGACCCAGTACTTC
CASSLESVFQETQYF
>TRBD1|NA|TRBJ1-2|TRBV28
TGTGCCAGCAGTAGACAGGGGGGAAGCTATGGCTACACCTTC
CASSRQGGSYGYTF
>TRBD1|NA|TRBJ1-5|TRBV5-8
TGTGCCAGCAGCCCTGGGACAGCTTATAGCAATCAGCCCCAGCATTTT
CASSPGTAYSNQPQHF
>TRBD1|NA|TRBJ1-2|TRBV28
TGTGCCAGCAGTATTACAGGGGGAGGCTATGGCTACACCTTC
CASSITGGGYGYTF
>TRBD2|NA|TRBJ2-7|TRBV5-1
TGCGCCAGCAGTGGGCGGGGGTCCTACGAGCAGTACTTC
CASSGRGSYEQYF
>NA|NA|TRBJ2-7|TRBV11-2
TGTGCCAGCAGCTTTAAGGCAGGGGCCTACGAGCAGTACTTC
CASSFKAGAYEQYF
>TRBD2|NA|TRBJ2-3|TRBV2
TGTGCCAGCAGTGAGAGGGCGGGGGGAGTTAATACGCAGTATTTT
CASSERAGGVNTQYF
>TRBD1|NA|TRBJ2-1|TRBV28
TGTGCCAGCAGTTTCGGGACAGGGGGACCCTACAATGAGCAGTTCTTC
CASSFGTGGPYNEQFF
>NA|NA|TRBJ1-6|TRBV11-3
TGTGCCAGCAGCCGCGGAGGACAGAATAATTCACCCCTCCACTTT
CASSRGGQNNSPLHF
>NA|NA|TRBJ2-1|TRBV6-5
TGTGCCAGCAGGCCCCCTGGAGGGAGGGAGCAGTTCTTC
CASRPPGGREQFF
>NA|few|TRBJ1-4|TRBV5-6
TGTGCCAGCAGCCGGGGGGGGAAACTTAATGAAAAACTGTTTTTT
CASSRGGKLNEKLFF
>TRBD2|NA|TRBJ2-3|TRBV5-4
TGTGCCAGCAGCTTGCCCACGGGGGGGGCAACAGATACGCAGTATTTT
CASSLPTGGATDTQYF
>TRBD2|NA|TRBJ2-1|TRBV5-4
TGTGCCAGCAGCCTGGGGGAGGGGCCCTACAATGAGCAGTTCTTC
CASSLGEGPYNEQFF
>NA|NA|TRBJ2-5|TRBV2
TGTGCCAGCAGTGAAACCGAGTACCAAGAGACCCAGTACTTC
CASSETEYQETQYF
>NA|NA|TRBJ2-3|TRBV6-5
TGTGCCAGCAGTGAATGGGGGGACACAGATACGCAGTATTTT
CASSEWGDTDTQYF
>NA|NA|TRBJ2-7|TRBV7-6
TGTGCCAGCAGCTTAGCGGAGGAGGGGGCCGACGAGCAGTACTTC
CASSLAEEGADEQYF
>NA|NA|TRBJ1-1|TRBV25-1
TGTGCCAGCAGTGAGGGAGCGGGGAACACTGAAGCTTTCTTT
CASSEGAGNTEAFF
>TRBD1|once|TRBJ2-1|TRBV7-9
TGTGCCAGCAGCTTGACGGGACAGGGGGCGGAGGAGCAGTTCTTC
CASSLTGQGAEEQFF
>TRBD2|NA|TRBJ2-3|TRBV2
TGTGCCAGCAGTGAAGGGTCTAGCGGGGTAAATACGCAGTATTTT
CASSEGSSGVNTQYF
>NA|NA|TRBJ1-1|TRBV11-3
TGTGCCAGCAGATCTACAGGTTTTCCCACTGAAGCTTTCTTT
CASRSTGFPTEAFF